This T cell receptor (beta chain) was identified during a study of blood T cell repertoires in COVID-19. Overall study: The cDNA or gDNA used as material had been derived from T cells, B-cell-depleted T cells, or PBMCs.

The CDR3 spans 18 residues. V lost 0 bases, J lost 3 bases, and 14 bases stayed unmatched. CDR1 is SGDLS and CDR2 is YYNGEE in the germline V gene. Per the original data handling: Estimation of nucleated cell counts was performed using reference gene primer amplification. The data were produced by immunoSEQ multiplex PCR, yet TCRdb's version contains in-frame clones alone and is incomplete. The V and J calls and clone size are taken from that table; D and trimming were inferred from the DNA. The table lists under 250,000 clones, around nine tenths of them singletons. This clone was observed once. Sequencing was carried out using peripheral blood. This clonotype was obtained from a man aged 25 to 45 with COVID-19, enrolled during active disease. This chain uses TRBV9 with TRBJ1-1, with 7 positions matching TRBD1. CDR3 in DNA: TGTGCCAGCAGCGTAGCTGGGGAGACAGGGATCGGGTACACTGAAGCTTTCTTT. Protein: CASSVAGETGIGYTEAFF.